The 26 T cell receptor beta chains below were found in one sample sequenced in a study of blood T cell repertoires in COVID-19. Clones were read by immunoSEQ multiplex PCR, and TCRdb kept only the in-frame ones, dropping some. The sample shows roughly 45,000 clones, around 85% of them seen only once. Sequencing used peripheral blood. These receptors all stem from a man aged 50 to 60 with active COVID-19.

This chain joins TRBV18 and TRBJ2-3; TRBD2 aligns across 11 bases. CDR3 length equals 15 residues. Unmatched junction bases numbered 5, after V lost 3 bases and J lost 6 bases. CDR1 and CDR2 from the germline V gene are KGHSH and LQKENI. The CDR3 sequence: CASSPGGLAVDTQYF. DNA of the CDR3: TGTGCCAGCTCACCCGGGGGACTAGCGGTCGATACGCAGTATTTT. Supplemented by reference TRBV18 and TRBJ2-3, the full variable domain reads NAGVMQNPRHLVRRRGQEARLRCSPMKGHSHVYWYRQLPEEGLKFMVYLQKENIIDESGMPKERFSAEFPKEGPSILRIQQVVRGDSAAYFCASSPGGLAVDTQYFGPGTRLTVL.

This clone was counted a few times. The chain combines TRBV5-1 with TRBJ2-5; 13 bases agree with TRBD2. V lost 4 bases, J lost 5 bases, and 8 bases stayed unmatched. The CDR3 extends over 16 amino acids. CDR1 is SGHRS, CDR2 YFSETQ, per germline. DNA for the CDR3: TGCGCCAGCAGCGGCGCAGGGACTAGCGGGGCTGAGACCCAGTACTTC. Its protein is CASSGAGTSGAETQYF. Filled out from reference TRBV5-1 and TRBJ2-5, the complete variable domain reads KAGVTQTPRYLIKTRGQQVTLSCSPISGHRSVSWYQQTPGQGLQFLFEYFSETQRNKGNFPGRFSGRQFSNSRSEMNVSTLELGDSALYLCASSGAGTSGAETQYFGPGTRLLVL.

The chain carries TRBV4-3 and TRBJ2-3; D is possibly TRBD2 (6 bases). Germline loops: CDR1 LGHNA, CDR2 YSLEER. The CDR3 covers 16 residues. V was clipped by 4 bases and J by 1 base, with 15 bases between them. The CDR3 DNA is TGCGCCAGCAGCCGGGACTTGTTGGGGGGCACAGATACGCAGTATTTT. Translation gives CASSRDLLGGTDTQYF.

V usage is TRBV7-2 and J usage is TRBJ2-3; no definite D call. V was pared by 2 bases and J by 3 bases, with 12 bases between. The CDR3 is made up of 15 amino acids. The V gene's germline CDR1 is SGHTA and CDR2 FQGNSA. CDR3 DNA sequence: TGTGCCAGCAGCTTATTCCGCGGCGCGACAGATACGCAGTATTTT. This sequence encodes CASSLFRGATDTQYF. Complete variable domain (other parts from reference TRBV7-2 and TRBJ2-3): GAGVSQSPSNKVTEKGKDVELRCDPISGHTALYWYRQSLGQGLEFLIYFQGNSAPDKSGLPSDRFSAERTGGSVSTLTIQRTQQEDSAVYLCASSLFRGATDTQYFGPGTRLTVL.

DNA for the CDR3: TGTGCCAGCAGTAATCAGGGAAATAATCAGCCCCAGCATTTT. It codes for CASSNQGNNQPQHF. J is TRBJ1-5 and V is TRBV6-2 or TRBV6-3; tentative D call: TRBD1 (5 bases). The CDR3 extends over 14 amino acids. The V end lost 5 bases, the J end lost 4 bases, and 12 bases lay between the germline ends. Per the germline V gene, CDR1 is MNHEY and CDR2 is SVGEGT.

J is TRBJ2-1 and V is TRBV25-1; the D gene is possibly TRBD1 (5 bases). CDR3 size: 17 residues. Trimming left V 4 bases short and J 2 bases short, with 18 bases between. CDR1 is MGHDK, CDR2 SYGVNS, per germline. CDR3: CASSGQGRARTYNEQFF. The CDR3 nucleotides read TGTGCCAGCAGTGGTCAGGGAAGGGCAAGGACCTACAATGAGCAGTTCTTC. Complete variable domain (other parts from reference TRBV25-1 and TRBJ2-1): EADIYQTPRYLVIGTGKKITLECSQTMGHDKMYWYQQDPGMELHLIHYSYGVNSTEKGDLSSESTVSRIRTEHFPLTLESARPSHTSQYLCASSGQGRARTYNEQFFGPGTRLTVL.

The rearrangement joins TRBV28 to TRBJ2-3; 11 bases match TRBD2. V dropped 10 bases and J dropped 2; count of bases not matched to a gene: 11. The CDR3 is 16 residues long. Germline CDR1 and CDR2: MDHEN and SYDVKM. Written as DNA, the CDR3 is TGTGCCACCTCCCAGGGACTAGCGGATTTCACAGATACGCAGTATTTT. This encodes CATSQGLADFTDTQYF.

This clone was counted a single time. The CDR3 DNA sequence: TGTGCCAGCAGCTTCAGCGGGGGAGCCAGCACAGATACGCAGTATTTT. Amino acids: CASSFSGGASTDTQYF. The chain recombines TRBV13 with TRBJ2-3; 8 bases fit TRBD2. CDR1 is PRHDT, CDR2 FYEKMQ, per germline (reference sequence). Trimming at V came to 3 bases and at J to 0 bases, leaving 5 bases not matched to a gene. CDR3 length equals 16 residues. The full variable domain, rest sourced from reference TRBV13 and TRBJ2-3, is AAGVIQSPRHLIKEKRETATLKCYPIPRHDTVYWYQQGPGQDPQFLISFYEKMQSDKGSIPDRFSAQQFSDYHSELNMSSLELGDSALYFCASSFSGGASTDTQYFGPGTRLTVL.

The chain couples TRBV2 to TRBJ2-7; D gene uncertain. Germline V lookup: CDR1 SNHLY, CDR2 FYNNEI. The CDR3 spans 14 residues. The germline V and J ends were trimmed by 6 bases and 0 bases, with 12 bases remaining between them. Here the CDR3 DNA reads TGTGCCAGCAGCCCCTTTGGTAGCTCCTACGAGCAGTACTTC. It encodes CASSPFGSSYEQYF.

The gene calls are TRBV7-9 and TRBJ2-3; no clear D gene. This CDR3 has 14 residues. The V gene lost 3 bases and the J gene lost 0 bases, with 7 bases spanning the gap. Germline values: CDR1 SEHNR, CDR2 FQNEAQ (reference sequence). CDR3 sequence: CASSFGPSTDTQYF. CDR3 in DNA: TGTGCCAGCAGCTTTGGGCCTAGCACAGATACGCAGTATTTT.

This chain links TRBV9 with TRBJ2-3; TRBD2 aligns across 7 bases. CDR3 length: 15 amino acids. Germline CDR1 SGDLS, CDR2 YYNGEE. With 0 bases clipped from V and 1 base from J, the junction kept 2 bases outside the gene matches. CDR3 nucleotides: TGTGCCAGCAGCGTAGCGGGGAGGGGCACAGATACGCAGTATTTT. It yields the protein CASSVAGRGTDTQYF.

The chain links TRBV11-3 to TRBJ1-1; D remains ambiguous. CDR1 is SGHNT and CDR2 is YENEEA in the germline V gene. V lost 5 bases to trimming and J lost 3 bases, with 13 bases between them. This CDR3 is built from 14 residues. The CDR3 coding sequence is TGTGCCAGCAGCCAGACCTACGGGGACACTGAAGCTTTCTTT. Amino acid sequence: CASSQTYGDTEAFF. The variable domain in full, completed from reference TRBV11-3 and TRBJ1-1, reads EAGVVQSPRYKIIEKKQPVAFWCNPISGHNTLYWYLQNLGQGPELLIRYENEEAVDDSQLPKDRFSAERLKGVDSTLKIQPAELGDSAVYLCASSQTYGDTEAFFGQGTRLTVV.

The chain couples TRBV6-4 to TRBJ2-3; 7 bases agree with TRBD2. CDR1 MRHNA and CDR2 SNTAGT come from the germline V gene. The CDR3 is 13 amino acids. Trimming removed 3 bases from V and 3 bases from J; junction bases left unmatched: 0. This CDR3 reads CASSERETDTQYF. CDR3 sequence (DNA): TGTGCCAGCAGTGAGCGGGAGACAGATACGCAGTATTTT.

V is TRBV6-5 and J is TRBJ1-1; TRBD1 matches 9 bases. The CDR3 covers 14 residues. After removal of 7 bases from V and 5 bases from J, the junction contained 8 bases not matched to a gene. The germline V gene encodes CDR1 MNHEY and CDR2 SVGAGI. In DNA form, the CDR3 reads TGTGCCAGCACCAGAAAGGGGACAGGGACTGAAGCTTTCTTT. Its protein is CASTRKGTGTEAFF.

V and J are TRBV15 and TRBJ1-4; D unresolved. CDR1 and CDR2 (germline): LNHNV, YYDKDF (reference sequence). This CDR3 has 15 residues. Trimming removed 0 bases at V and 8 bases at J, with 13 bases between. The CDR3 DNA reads TGTGCCACCAGCAGAGATACGGAGTTTAGGGAAAAACTGTTTTTT. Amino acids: CATSRDTEFREKLFF.

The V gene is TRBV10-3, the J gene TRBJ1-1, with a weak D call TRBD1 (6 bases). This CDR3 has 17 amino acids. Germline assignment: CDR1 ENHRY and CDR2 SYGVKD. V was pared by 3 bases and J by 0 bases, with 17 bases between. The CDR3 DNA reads TGTGCCATCAGTGACCCAGGGGATGATTTCATGAACACTGAAGCTTTCTTT. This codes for CAISDPGDDFMNTEAFF.

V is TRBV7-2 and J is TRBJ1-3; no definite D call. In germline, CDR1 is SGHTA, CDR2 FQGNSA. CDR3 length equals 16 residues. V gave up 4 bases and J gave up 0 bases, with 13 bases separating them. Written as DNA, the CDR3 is TGTGCCAGCAGCTACGAGCGACTGATCTCTGGAAACACCATATATTTT. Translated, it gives CASSYERLISGNTIYF. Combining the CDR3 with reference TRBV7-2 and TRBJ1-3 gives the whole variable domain GAGVSQSPSNKVTEKGKDVELRCDPISGHTALYWYRQSLGQGLEFLIYFQGNSAPDKSGLPSDRFSAERTGGSVSTLTIQRTQQEDSAVYLCASSYERLISGNTIYFGEGSWLTVV.

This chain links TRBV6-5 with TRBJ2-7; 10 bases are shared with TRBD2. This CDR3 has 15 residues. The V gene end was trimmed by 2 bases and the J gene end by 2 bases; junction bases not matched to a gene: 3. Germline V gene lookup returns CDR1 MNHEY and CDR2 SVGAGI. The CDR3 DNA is TGTGCCAGCAGTTACCTAGCGGGAGACCCCTACGAGCAGTACTTC. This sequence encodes CASSYLAGDPYEQYF.

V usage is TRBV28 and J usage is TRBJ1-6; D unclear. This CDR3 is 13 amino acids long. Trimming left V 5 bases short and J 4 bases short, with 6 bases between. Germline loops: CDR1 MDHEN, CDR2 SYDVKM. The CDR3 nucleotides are TGTGCCAGCAGTGGCCCATATAATTCACCCCTCCACTTT. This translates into CASSGPYNSPLHF.

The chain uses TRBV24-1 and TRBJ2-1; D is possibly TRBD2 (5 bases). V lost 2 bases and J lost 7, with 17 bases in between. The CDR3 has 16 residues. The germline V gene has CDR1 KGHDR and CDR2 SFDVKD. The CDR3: CATSDSVRSGKNEQFF. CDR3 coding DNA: TGTGCCACCAGTGATTCCGTGAGGTCGGGGAAAAATGAGCAGTTCTTC.

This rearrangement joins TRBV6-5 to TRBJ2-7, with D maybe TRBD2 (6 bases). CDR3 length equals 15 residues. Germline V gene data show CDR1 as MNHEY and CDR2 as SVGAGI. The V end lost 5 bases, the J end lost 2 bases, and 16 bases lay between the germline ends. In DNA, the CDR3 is TGTGCCAGCAGTCCCCAGGGAGGAGGGCCCTACGAGCAGTACTTC. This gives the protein CASSPQGGGPYEQYF.

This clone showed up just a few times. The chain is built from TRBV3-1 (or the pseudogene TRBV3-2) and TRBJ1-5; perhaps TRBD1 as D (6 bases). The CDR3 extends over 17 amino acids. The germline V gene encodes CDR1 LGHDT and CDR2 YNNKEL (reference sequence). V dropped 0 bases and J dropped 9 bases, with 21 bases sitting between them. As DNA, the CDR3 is TGTGCCAGCAGCCAAGAGCTGTACGGGGGGGCAGCCCCGCCCCAGCATTTT. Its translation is CASSQELYGGAAPPQHF.

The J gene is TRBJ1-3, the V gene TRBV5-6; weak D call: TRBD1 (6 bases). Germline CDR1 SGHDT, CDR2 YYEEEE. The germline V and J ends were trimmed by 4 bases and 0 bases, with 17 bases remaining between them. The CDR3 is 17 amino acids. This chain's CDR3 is CASSRRTERSSGNTIYF. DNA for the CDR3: TGTGCCAGCAGCCGCCGGACAGAAAGATCCTCTGGAAACACCATATATTTT. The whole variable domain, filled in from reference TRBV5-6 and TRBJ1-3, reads DAGVTQSPTHLIKTRGQQVTLRCSPKSGHDTVSWYQQALGQGPQFIFQYYEEEERQRGNFPDRFSGHQFPNYSSELNVNALLLGDSALYLCASSRRTERSSGNTIYFGEGSWLTVV.

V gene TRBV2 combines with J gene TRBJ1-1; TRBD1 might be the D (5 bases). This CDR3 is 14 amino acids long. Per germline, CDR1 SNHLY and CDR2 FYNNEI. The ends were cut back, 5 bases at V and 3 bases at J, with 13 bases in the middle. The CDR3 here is CASSPRGGYTEAFF. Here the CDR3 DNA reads TGTGCCAGCAGTCCACGGGGGGGGTACACTGAAGCTTTCTTT.

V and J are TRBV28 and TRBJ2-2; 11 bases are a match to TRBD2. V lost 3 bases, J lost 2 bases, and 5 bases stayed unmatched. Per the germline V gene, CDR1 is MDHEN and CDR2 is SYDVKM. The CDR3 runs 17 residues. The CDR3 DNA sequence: TGTGCCAGCAGTTTCCCCGGGACTAGCGGAAACACCGGGGAGCTGTTTTTT. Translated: CASSFPGTSGNTGELFF.

This CDR3 is CASSQAEGYTGGRYEQYF. CDR3 nucleotide sequence: TGCGCCAGCAGCCAAGCAGAGGGATACACAGGGGGAAGGTACGAGCAGTACTTC. J is TRBJ2-7 and V is TRBV4-1, with 8 bases matching TRBD1. Germline loops: CDR1 MGHRA, CDR2 YSYEKL. The CDR3 sequence is 18 residues long. V lost 1 base and J lost 4; bases outside the gene matches: 15.